This T cell receptor beta chain was found in a study of T-cell reconstitution after alpha-beta-depleted transplantation in children (TCRdb year 2016). About the full investigation: Using TCR repertoire profiling, the study quantitatively followed how T-cell immune reconstitution unfolded in children after TCRalphabeta/CD19-depleted allogeneic hematopoietic cell transplantation.

Libraries were made using PCR. TCRdb shows the sequencer as Illumina HiSeq 2500. Molecular barcoding was employed in the preparation of TCR libraries, with unique molecular identifiers being used to normalize TCRbeta repertoire quantification. The raw public reads went through TCRdb reprocessing: fastp at Q25, MiXCR clone calling, in-frame beta chains kept. Every CDR3 protein is listed once, alongside the most common genes and DNA of its rows. Here the sample has around 670,000 distinct CDR3 sequences; about 12% occur a single time. 0.79% of the sample belongs to the ten largest clones. What the research found in general, with its limitations: Over the following months the frequencies of hyperexpanded clones went down, and after one year T-cell counts and TCRbeta diversity were mostly credited to newly produced T cells. Apparently early alphabetaT-cell count recovery about two months after transplant reportedly relied on only several hundred rapidly expanded clones derived from non-depleted graft cells. In some patients, high TCRbeta diversity at day 60 was attributed to recipient T cells and intrathymic progenitors that had survived conditioning.

The meaning of the sample's treatment or condition label: allogeneic hematopoietic cell transplantation with graft depleted of TCRalphabeta T cells and CD19 B cells. TCRalphabeta/CD19-depleted allogeneic hematopoietic cell grafts were given to the transplant recipients, all of whom were children. V loses 0 bases, J loses 16 bases, and the germline ends lie 18 bases apart. CDR1 and CDR2 were assigned from the germline V gene as SQVTM and ANQGSEA. From its cysteine to its phenylalanine, the CDR3 spans 13 amino acids. The CDR3 DNA has 39 bases and is translated from base 1. For this clonotype: Its antigen remains unidentified. Per-nucleotide qualities are absent, and no much larger clonotype sits a single base away.

The clonotype comes from a girl aged 2 to 9 with congenital amegakaryocytic thrombocytopenia, due to receive a stem cell transplant. The chain was built from TRBV29-1 and TRBJ2-2; matching of 6 bases hints at TRBD1 as the D gene. The sample in question was PBMCs, obtained before TCRalphabeta/CD19-depleted stem cell transplant. The CDR3 has the sequence CSVEDLQGPDRFF. The bases are TGCAGCGTTGAAGATCTGCAGGGGCCAGATAGGTTTTTT.